This T cell receptor (beta chain) was found in a study of T cells in women clearing cervical HPV infection. Findings and limits, study-wide: Each sample's T-cell count was unknown, possibly confounding richness. CIN3+ cases had significantly higher TCR richness than controls; evenness did not differ.

Remarks on this clone: What it binds is unknown. The sequence runs out 3 residues before the end of the CDR3; the remainder is reconstructed from the germline J gene.

Prevalent HPV16 infections were excluded; only incident single HPV16 infections included. Dot-blot hybridization genotyped cervical HPV amplified with MY09/MY11 PCR. The data were produced by immunoSEQ multiplex PCR, yet TCRdb's version contains in-frame clones alone and is incomplete. Found here are about 36,000 clones; the top ten clones hold about 1.8%. The V end was cut by 4 bases, the J end by 8 bases, with 21 bases between. The germline CDR1 and CDR2 sequences are KGHSH and LQKENI. This CDR3 spans 16 amino acids. Sequenced input: blood buffy coat. The genes are TRBV18 and TRBJ2-1; TRBD1 is a possible D gene (6 bases). The receptor comes from a woman aged 18-69 years with a cervical HPV16 infection that either progressed to CIN3+ or cleared (not recorded which). The part of the CDR3 DNA that was read is TGTGCCAGCTCACGAACAGGGACACGTGTCAAAGATGAG. Translated, it gives CASSRTGTRVKDE. The entire CDR3 is CASSRTGTRVKDEQFF.